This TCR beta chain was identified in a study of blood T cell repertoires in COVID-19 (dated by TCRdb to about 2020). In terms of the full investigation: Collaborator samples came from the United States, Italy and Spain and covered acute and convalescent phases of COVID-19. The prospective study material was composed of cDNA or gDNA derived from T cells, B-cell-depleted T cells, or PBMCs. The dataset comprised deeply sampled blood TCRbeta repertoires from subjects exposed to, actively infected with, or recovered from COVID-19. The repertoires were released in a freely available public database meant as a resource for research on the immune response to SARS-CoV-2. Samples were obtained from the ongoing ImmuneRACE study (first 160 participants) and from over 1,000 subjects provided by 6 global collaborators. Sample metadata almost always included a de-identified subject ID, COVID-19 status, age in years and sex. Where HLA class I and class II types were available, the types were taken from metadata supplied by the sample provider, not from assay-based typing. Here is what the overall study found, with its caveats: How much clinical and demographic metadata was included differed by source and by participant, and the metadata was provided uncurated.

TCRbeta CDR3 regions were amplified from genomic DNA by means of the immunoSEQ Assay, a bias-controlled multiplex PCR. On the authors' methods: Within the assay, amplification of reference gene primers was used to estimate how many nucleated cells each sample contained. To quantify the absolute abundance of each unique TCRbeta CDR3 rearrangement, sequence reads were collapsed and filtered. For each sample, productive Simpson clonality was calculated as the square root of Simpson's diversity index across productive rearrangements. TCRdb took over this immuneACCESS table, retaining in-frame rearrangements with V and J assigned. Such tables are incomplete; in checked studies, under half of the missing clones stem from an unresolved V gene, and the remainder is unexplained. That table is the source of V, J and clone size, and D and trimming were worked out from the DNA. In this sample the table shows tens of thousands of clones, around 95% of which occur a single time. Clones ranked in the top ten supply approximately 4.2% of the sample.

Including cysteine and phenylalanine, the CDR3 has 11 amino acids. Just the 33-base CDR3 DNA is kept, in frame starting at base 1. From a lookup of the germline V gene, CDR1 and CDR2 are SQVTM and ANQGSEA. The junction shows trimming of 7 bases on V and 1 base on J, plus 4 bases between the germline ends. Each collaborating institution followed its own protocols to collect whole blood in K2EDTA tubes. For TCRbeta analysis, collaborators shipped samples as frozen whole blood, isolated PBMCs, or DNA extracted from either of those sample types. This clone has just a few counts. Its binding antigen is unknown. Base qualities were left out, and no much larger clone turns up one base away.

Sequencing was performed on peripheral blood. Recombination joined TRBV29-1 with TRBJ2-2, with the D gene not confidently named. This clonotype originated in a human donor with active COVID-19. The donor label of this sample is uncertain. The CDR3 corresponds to CSAQNTGELFF. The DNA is TGCAGCGCCCAGAACACCGGGGAGCTGTTTTTT.